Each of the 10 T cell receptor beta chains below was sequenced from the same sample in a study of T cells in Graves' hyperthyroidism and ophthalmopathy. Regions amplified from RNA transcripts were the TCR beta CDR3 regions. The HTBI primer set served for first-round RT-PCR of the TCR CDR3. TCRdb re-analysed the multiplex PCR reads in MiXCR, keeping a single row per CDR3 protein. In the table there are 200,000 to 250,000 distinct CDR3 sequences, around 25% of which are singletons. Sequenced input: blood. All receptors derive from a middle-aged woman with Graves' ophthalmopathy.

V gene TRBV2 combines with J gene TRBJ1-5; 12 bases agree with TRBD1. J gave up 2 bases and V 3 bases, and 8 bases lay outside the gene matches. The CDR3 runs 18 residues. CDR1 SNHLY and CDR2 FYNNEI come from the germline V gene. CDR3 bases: TGTGCCAGCAGTGAGGCCGGGACAGGGGGCGGAGGCAATCAGCCCCAGCATTTT. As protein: CASSEAGTGGGGNQPQHF.

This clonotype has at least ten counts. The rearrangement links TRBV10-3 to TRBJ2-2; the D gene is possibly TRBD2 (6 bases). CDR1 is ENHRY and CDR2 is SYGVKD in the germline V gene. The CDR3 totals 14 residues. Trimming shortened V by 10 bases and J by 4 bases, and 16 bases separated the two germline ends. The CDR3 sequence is CATTGGAGTGELFF. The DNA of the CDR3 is TGTGCCACCACCGGGGGAGCGGGCACCGGGGAGCTGTTTTTT.

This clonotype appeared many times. The CDR3 region is CASSTSGSVYEQYF. The CDR3 DNA is TGTGCCAGCAGCACTAGCGGGAGTGTCTACGAGCAGTACTTC. The V gene is TRBV7-9, the J gene TRBJ2-7; TRBD2 aligns across 11 bases. CDR1 is SEHNR, CDR2 FQNEAQ, per germline (reference sequence). V shed 5 bases and J 3 bases; nucleotides not matched to a gene: 3. The CDR3 is made up of 14 amino acids.

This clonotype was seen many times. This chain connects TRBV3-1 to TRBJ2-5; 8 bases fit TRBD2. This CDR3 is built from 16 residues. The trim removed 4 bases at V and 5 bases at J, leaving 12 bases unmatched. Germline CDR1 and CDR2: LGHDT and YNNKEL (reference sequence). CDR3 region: CASSPTQGTSGETQYF. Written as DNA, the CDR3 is TGTGCCAGCAGCCCAACCCAGGGGACTAGTGGTGAGACCCAGTACTTC.

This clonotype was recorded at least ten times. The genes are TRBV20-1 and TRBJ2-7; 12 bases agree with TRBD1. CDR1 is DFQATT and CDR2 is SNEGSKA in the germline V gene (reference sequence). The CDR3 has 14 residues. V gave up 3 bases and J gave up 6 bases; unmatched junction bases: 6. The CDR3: CSASKGQGAPEQYF. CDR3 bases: TGCAGTGCTAGTAAGGGACAGGGGGCTCCCGAGCAGTACTTC.

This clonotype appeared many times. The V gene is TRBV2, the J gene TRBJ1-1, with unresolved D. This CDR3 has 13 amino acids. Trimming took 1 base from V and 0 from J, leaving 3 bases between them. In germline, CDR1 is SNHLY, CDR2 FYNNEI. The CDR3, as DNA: TGTGCCAGCAGTGAAGAAATGAACACTGAAGCTTTCTTT. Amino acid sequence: CASSEEMNTEAFF.

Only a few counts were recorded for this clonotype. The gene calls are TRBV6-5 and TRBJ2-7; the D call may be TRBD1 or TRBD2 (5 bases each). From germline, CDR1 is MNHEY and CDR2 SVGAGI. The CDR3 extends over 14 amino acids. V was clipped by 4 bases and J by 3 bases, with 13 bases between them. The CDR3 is CASSSRLGDYEQYF. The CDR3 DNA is TGTGCCAGCAGTTCCCGATTGGGGGACTACGAGCAGTACTTC.

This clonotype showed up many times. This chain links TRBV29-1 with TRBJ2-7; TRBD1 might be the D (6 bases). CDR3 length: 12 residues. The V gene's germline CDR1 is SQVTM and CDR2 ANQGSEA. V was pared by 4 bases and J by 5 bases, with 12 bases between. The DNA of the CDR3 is TGCAGCGTTGGGCCAGGGGCTCACGAGCAGTACTTC. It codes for CSVGPGAHEQYF.

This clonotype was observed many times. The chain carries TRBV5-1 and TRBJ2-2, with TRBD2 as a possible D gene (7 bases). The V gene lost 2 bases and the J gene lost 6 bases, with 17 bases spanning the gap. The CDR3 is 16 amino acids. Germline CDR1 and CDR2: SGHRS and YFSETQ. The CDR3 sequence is CASSFGGGESAGELFF. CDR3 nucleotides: TGCGCCAGCAGCTTTGGAGGGGGGGAGAGCGCCGGGGAGCTGTTTTTT.

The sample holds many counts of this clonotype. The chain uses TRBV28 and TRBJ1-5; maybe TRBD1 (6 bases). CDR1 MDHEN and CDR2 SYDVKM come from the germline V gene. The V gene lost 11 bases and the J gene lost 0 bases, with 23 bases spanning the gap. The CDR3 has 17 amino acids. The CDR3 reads CACEGVGVEYSNQPQHF. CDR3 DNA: TGTGCCTGTGAGGGGGTGGGCGTGGAATATAGCAATCAGCCCCAGCATTTT.